This T cell receptor (beta chain) was sequenced in a study of Ad26.COV2.S vaccination and SARS-CoV-2 variants (TCRdb year 2021). For the wider study: Vaccine-arm donors came from COV1001, a multicentre, randomized, double-blind, placebo-controlled phase I-IIa trial of Ad26.COV2.S in healthy adults. Ad26.COV2.S was given intramuscularly at 5x10^10 or 1x10^11 viral particles, as a single shot or as two shots 56 days apart. TCRbeta repertoire sequencing was used to assess the specificity and breadth of SARS-CoV-2-reactive T cell receptors after Ad26.COV2.S vaccination. The TCR-sequenced set comprised around 30 samples: about 19 Ad26.COV2.S vaccine recipients, 5 placebo recipients and 8 SARS-CoV-2 convalescent individuals. Trial participants were randomized into five groups of five, in which low-dose or high-dose Ad26.COV2.S was given once or twice, or placebo was given on both occasions. Investigators did not know the trial group allocation while performing experiments and assessing outcomes.

The count of this clone is one. Its antigen target is currently unknown. Per-base quality was not reported, and no clone a single base away is much larger than it. The immunoSEQ Assay was the method used to sequence TCRbeta CDR3 regions. After extraction, genomic DNA underwent amplification by bias-controlled multiplex PCR, followed by high-throughput sequencing. The source study handled its data this way. To quantify the absolute abundance of every unique TCRbeta CDR3 region, sequences were collapsed and filtered. T cell fraction was estimated by normalization of TCRbeta template counts to usable DNA, with usable DNA being measured through amplification of reference genes present in all nucleated cells. Repertoire TCRs were annotated as SARS-CoV-2-specific by exact matching of V gene, CDR3 amino acid sequence and J gene to a known reactive TCR set. MIRA supplied the reference SARS-CoV-2 TCR set, which was filtered for enrichment in COVID-19-positive ImmuneCODE repertoires so that public or cross-reactive TCRs were removed. Based on the MIRA antigens, annotated TCRs were further analysed at the level of specific ORF or position within ORF. Breadth was defined as the number of annotated unique rearrangements divided by the total number of unique productive rearrangements, and depth was defined as the summed frequency of the annotated unique rearrangements. Two-sided Wilcoxon rank-sum tests were used to compare TCR breadth between groups. As stored in TCRdb, this immuneACCESS dataset retains in-frame rearrangements with V and J assigned. A fraction of the clones does not appear; measured against another copy, unresolved V genes explain less than half of the discrepancy, and the remainder lacks a known reason. D and trimming come from the DNA, and the V and J calls and clone size come from that table. The sample table lists approximately 420,000 clones, 70% to 90% of them with a count of one. The ten biggest clones cover under 4% of the sample.

The paper's findings and limits, for the study overall: According to the authors, total T cell responses may have been underestimated by the TCR breadth and depth analyses. Compared with placebo recipients, Ad26.COV2.S recipients showed higher spike-specific TCR breadth (P = 0.0014). After vaccination, spike-specific CD8+ and CD4+ T cell responses were reported to show substantial breadth. Non-spike TCR breadth was comparable between vaccine and placebo recipients, consistent with the vaccine containing only spike. The study was not powered for comparison of responses between vaccine doses or regimens.

This sample's treatment or condition label indicates: around 19 received Ad26.COV2.S at low or high dose, single or two shots; several received placebo; per-sample allocation not given. Repertoires of vaccine and placebo recipients were sequenced from samples collected on day 63 after the first injection. Between 29 July and 7 August 2020, Cohort 1b enrolled 20 to 30 adults aged 18-55 years at one site in Boston, USA. Ad26.COV2.S consisted of a replication-incompetent adenovirus type 26 vector by which a prefusion-stabilized SARS-CoV-2 spike protein from the original Wuhan strain was expressed. The clonotype originates from a person between 18 and 65 years old who received the Ad26.COV2.S COVID-19 vaccine or a placebo. The starting material was peripheral blood, obtained in a trial of Ad26.COV2.S vaccine versus placebo.

The sequenced DNA: TGTGCCAGCAGCTTAGAAGCGGGAGCTTACAATGAGCAGTTCTTC. Protein translation: CASSLEAGAYNEQFF. The chain joins TRBV11-1 to TRBJ2-1, with 8 bases aligning to TRBD2. Measured from the cysteine to the phenylalanine, the CDR3 is 15 residues long. Only the CDR3 DNA is retained, 45 bases long and in frame from the first base. The germline V gene (reference sequence) specifies SGHAT as CDR1 and FQDESV as CDR2. Here V drops 1 base and J drops 4 bases, and the junction holds 3 bases not matched to any gene.